A selection of T cell receptor beta chains follows, all from one sample in a study of blood T cell repertoires in COVID-19. Sequencing was performed with immunoSEQ multiplex PCR; in TCRdb, only in-frame clones are kept and a portion is missing. The profile shows 250,000 to 300,000 clones, just over 90% of them singletons. The sequenced sample consisted of PBMCs or T cells enriched from blood (not recorded which). These TCRs come from a woman aged 40 to 50 with acute COVID-19. CDR3s include the opening cysteine and the closing phenylalanine or tryptophan. Each record gives: CDR3 protein, CDR3 DNA, J gene, clone size, V gene, D gene. A D gene is named only where the DNA matches it firmly. Clone size appears in some rows only: once, few, many, or a class for an expanded clone.

CDR3: CASSQGGLRAFF; DNA: TGTGCCAGCAGCCAAGGGGGACTGAGGGCTTTCTTT; J: TRBJ1-1; size: .; V: TRBV3-1/TRBV3-2; D: .
CDR3: CASSTGLGSSNEQFF; DNA: TGTGCCAGCAGCACGGGACTAGGGTCGAGCAATGAGCAGTTCTTC; J: TRBJ2-1; size: .; V: TRBV7-9; D: TRBD2
CDR3: CASSSQLSGANVLTF; DNA: TGTGCCAGCAGCTCACAGCTCTCTGGGGCCAACGTCCTGACTTTC; J: TRBJ2-6; size: .; V: TRBV7-3; D: .
CDR3: CASSEAAAGLTYEQYF; DNA: TGCGCCAGCAGTGAAGCGGCCGCGGGACTAACCTACGAGCAGTACTTC; J: TRBJ2-7; size: .; V: TRBV10-2; D: TRBD2
CDR3: CASSLGADTYEKLFF; DNA: TGTGCCAGCAGTTTAGGGGCAGATACCTATGAAAAACTGTTTTTT; J: TRBJ1-4; size: .; V: TRBV27; D: .
CDR3: CASSFLGSGIFETQYF; DNA: TGTGCCAGCAGCTTCTTGGGTAGCGGGATTTTTGAGACCCAGTACTTC; J: TRBJ2-5; size: .; V: TRBV11-2; D: TRBD2
CDR3: CAGTGVKGYGYTF; DNA: TGTGCCGGTACAGGAGTTAAAGGATATGGCTACACCTTC; J: TRBJ1-2; size: .; V: TRBV30; D: .
CDR3: CASRPGLAGTGELFF; DNA: TGTGCCAGCAGACCGGGACTAGCGGGAACCGGGGAGCTGTTTTTT; J: TRBJ2-2; size: .; V: TRBV6-5; D: TRBD2
CDR3: CASSYIVRGVSPLHF; DNA: TGTGCCAGCAGTTACATCGTCCGGGGAGTTTCACCCCTCCACTTT; J: TRBJ1-6; size: .; V: TRBV6-2/TRBV6-3; D: .
CDR3: CASRQGQGSYNEQFF; DNA: TGTGCCAGTAGGCAGGGACAGGGGTCCTACAATGAGCAGTTCTTC; J: TRBJ2-1; size: once; V: TRBV19; D: TRBD1
CDR3: CASSYRQGHEQYF; DNA: TGTGCCAGCAGTTACCGCCAGGGTCACGAGCAGTACTTC; J: TRBJ2-7; size: once; V: TRBV6-5; D: .
CDR3: CASSAIDRAHEQFF; DNA: TGTGCCAGCAGCGCAATTGACAGGGCCCATGAGCAGTTCTTC; J: TRBJ2-1; size: .; V: TRBV9; D: TRBD1
CDR3: CASSQKVVGGGARDTQYF; DNA: TGCGCCAGCAGCCAGAAGGTCGTCGGCGGGGGGGCCAGAGATACGCAGTATTTT; J: TRBJ2-3; size: .; V: TRBV4-1; D: TRBD2
CDR3: CASKAGTSDYNEQFF; DNA: TGTGCCAGCAAAGCCGGGACTAGCGACTACAATGAGCAGTTCTTC; J: TRBJ2-1; size: .; V: TRBV2; D: TRBD2
CDR3: CASSSRLAGRTGELFF; DNA: TGTGCCAGCAGCTCAAGACTAGCGGGTAGGACCGGGGAGCTGTTTTTT; J: TRBJ2-2; size: .; V: TRBV5-6; D: TRBD2
CDR3: CASSSPRRGRDYGYTF; DNA: TGTGCCAGCAGTTCCCCCCGCCGGGGTCGGGATTATGGCTACACCTTC; J: TRBJ1-2; size: few; V: TRBV28; D: .
CDR3: CASSRTSGSDEQYF; DNA: TGCGCCAGCAGCCGGACTAGCGGGAGCGACGAGCAGTACTTC; J: TRBJ2-7; size: .; V: TRBV5-1; D: TRBD2
CDR3: CASSRGDGYWNTGELFF; DNA: TGTGCCAGCAGCCGAGGCGACGGTTACTGGAACACCGGGGAGCTGTTTTTT; J: TRBJ2-2; size: .; V: TRBV3-1/TRBV3-2; D: .
CDR3: CAWSAGTSGTYEQYF; DNA: TGTGCCTGGAGCGCCGGGACTAGCGGGACCTACGAGCAGTACTTC; J: TRBJ2-7; size: .; V: TRBV30; D: TRBD2
CDR3: CASSPLTGDSPLHF; DNA: TGTGCCAGCTCACCACTGACAGGAGATTCACCCCTCCACTTT; J: TRBJ1-6; size: once; V: TRBV18; D: .
CDR3: CASSYTVAGGYEQYF; DNA: TGTGCCAGCAGTTACACCGTGGCAGGGGGCTACGAGCAGTACTTC; J: TRBJ2-7; size: .; V: TRBV6-5; D: TRBD1
CDR3: CTSSQVNYYTGELFF; DNA: TGCACCAGCAGCCAAGTTAACTATTACACCGGGGAGCTGTTTTTT; J: TRBJ2-2; size: .; V: TRBV1; D: .
CDR3: CASSEGISGNTIYF; DNA: TGTGCCAGCTCAGAGGGCATCTCTGGAAACACCATATATTTT; J: TRBJ1-3; size: .; V: TRBV18; D: .
CDR3: CASSHTDRGHEQYF; DNA: TGCGCCAGCAGCCACACGGACAGGGGACACGAGCAGTACTTC; J: TRBJ2-7; size: .; V: TRBV4-1; D: TRBD1
CDR3: CASSGLVMSDTQYF; DNA: TGTGCCAGCAGCGGACTAGTAATGTCTGATACGCAGTATTTT; J: TRBJ2-3; size: .; V: TRBV2; D: TRBD2
CDR3: CASSEDSGANVLTF; DNA: TGTGCCAGCTCCGAGGACTCTGGGGCCAACGTCCTGACTTTC; J: TRBJ2-6; size: .; V: TRBV18; D: .
CDR3: CASSFDQGYGYTF; DNA: TGTGCCAGCAGTTTCGACCAGGGGTATGGCTACACCTTC; J: TRBJ1-2; size: .; V: TRBV12-3/TRBV12-4; D: .
CDR3: CASSYVPGLVPGELFF; DNA: TGTGCCAGCAGCTACGTCCCCGGACTAGTACCCGGGGAGCTGTTTTTT; J: TRBJ2-2; size: .; V: TRBV7-9; D: TRBD2
CDR3: CASSSQTGVSYGYTF; DNA: TGTGCCAGCAGTTCGCAAACAGGGGTTTCCTATGGCTACACCTTC; J: TRBJ1-2; size: .; V: TRBV6-5; D: TRBD1
CDR3: CASSLGQVYEQYF; DNA: TGTGCCAGCAGTTTGGGACAGGTTTACGAGCAGTACTTC; J: TRBJ2-7; size: .; V: TRBV28; D: TRBD1
CDR3: CATSREAAAYNEQFF; DNA: TGTGCCACCAGCAGAGAAGCGGCAGCCTACAATGAGCAGTTCTTC; J: TRBJ2-1; size: .; V: TRBV15; D: .
CDR3: CASSQGDRVTDTQYF; DNA: TGCGCCAGCAGCCAAGGGGACAGAGTCACAGATACGCAGTATTTT; J: TRBJ2-3; size: .; V: TRBV4-1; D: TRBD1
CDR3: CASSGTGMNTEAFF; DNA: TGTGCCAGCAGTGGGACAGGGATGAACACTGAAGCTTTCTTT; J: TRBJ1-1; size: .; V: TRBV2; D: TRBD1